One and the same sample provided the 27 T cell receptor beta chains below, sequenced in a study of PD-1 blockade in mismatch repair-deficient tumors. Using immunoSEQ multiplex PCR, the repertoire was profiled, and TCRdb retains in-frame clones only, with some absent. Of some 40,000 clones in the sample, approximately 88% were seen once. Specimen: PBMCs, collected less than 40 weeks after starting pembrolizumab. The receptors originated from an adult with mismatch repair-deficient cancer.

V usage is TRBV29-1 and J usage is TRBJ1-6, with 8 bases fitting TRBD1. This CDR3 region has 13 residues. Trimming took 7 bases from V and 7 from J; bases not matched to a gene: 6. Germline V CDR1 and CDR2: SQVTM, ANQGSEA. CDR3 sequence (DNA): TGCAGCGCCCGGACAGGGAGCAATTCACCCCTCCACTTT. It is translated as CSARTGSNSPLHF.

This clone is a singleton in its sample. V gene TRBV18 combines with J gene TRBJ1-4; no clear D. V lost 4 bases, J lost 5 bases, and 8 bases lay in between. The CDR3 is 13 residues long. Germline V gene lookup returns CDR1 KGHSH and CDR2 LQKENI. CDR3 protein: CASSRAGNEKLFF. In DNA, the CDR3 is TGTGCCAGCTCACGGGCCGGAAATGAAAAACTGTTTTTT.

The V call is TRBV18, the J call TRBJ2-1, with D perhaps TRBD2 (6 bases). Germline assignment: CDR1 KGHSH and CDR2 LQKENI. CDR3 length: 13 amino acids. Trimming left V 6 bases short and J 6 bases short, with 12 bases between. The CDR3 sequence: CASSETSLNEQFF. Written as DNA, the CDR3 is TGTGCCAGCTCGGAGACTAGTCTCAATGAGCAGTTCTTC.

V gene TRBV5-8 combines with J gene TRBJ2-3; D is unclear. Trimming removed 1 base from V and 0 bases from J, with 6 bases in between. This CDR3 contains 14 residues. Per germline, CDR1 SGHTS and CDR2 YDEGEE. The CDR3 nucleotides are TGTGCCAGCAGCTTGCGGGTCAGCACAGATACGCAGTATTTT. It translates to CASSLRVSTDTQYF.

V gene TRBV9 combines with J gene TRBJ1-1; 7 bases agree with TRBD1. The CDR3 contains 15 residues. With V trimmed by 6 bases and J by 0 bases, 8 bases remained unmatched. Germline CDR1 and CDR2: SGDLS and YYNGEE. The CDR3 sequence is CASTSSGTVNTEAFF. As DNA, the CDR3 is TGTGCCAGCACCTCTTCCGGGACAGTGAACACTGAAGCTTTCTTT.

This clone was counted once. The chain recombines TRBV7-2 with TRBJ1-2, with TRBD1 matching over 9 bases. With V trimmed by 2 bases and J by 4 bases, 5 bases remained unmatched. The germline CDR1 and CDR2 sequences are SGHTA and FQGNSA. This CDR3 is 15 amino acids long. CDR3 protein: CASSLRRDRAYGYTF. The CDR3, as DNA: TGTGCCAGCAGCTTACGCCGGGACAGGGCCTATGGCTACACCTTC.

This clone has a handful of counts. CDR3 loop: CASSVAVSYEQYF. In nucleotides, the CDR3 is TGTGCCAGCTCGGTAGCTGTCTCCTACGAGCAGTACTTC. The chain couples TRBV28 to TRBJ2-7, with D uncertain. The CDR3 extends over 13 amino acids. Germline V gene data show CDR1 as MDHEN and CDR2 as SYDVKM. Trimming cost V 8 bases and J 0 bases, with 11 bases left between them.

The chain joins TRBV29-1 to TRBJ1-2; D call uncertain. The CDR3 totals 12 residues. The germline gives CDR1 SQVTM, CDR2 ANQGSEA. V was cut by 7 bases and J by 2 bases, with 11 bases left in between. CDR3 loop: CSAGGLNYGYTF. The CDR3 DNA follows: TGCAGCGCCGGAGGGCTCAACTATGGCTACACCTTC. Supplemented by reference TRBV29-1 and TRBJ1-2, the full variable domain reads SAVISQKPSRDICQRGTSLTIQCQVDSQVTMMFWYRQQPGQSLTLIATANQGSEATYESGFVIDKFPISRPNLTFSTLTVSNMSPEDSSIYLCSAGGLNYGYTFGSGTRLTVV.

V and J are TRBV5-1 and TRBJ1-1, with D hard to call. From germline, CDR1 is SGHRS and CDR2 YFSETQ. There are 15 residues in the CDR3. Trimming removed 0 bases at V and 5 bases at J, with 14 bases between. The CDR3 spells CASSLALGRETEAFF. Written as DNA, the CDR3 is TGCGCCAGCAGCTTGGCCTTGGGCCGGGAGACTGAAGCTTTCTTT.

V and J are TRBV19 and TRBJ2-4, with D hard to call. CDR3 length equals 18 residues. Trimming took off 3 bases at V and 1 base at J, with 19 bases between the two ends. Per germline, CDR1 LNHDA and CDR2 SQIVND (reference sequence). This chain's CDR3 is CASSISTGGNGAKNIQYF. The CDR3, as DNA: TGTGCCAGTAGTATTTCGACCGGCGGTAACGGGGCCAAAAACATTCAGTACTTC.

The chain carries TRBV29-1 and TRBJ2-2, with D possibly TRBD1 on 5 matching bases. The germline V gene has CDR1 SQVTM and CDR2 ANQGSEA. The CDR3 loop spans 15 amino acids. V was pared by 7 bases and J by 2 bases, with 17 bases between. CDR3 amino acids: CSAAWSGANTGELFF. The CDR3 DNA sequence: TGCAGCGCCGCCTGGAGTGGGGCTAACACCGGGGAGCTGTTTTTT.

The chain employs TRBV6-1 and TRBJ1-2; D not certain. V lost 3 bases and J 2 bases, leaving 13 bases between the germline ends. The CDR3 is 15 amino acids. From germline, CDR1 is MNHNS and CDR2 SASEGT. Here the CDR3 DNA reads TGTGCCAGCAGTGACCCCCCCAGGTTGAACTATGGCTACACCTTC. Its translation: CASSDPPRLNYGYTF.

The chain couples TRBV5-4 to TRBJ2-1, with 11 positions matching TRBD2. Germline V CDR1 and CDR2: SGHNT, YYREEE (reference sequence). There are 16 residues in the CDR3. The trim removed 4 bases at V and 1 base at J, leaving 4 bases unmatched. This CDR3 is CASSTSGSWSYNEQFF. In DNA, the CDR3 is TGTGCCAGCAGCACTAGCGGGAGCTGGTCCTACAATGAGCAGTTCTTC.

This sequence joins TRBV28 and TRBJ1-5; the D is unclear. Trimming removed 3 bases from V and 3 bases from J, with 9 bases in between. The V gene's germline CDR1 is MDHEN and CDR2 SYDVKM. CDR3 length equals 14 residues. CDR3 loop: CASSFSGFNQPQHF. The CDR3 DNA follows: TGTGCCAGCAGTTTTTCGGGATTCAATCAGCCCCAGCATTTT.

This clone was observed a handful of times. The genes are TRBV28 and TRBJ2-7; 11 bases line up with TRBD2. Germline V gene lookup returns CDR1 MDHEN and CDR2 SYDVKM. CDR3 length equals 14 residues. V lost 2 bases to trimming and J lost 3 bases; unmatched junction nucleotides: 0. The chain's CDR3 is CASSLTSGSYEQYF. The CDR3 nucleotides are TGTGCCAGCAGTTTAACTAGCGGGAGCTACGAGCAGTACTTC.

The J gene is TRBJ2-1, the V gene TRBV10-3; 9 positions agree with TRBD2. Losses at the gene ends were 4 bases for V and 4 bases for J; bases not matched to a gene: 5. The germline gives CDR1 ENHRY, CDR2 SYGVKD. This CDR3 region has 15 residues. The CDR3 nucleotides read TGTGCCATCAGTGTTCTAGCGGGACTATACAATGAGCAGTTCTTC. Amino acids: CAISVLAGLYNEQFF.

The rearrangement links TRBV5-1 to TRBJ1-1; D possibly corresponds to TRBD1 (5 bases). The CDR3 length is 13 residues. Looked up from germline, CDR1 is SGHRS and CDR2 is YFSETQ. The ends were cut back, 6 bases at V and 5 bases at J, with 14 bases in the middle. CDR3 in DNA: TGCGCCAGCAACCCCGGGCGGGGGACTGAAGCTTTCTTT. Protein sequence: CASNPGRGTEAFF.

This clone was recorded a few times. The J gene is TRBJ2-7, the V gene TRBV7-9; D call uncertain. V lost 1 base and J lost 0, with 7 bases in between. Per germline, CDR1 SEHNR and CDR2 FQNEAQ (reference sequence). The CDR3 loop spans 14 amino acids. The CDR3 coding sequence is TGTGCCAGCAGCTTAGGCCAGAACTCCTACGAGCAGTACTTC. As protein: CASSLGQNSYEQYF.

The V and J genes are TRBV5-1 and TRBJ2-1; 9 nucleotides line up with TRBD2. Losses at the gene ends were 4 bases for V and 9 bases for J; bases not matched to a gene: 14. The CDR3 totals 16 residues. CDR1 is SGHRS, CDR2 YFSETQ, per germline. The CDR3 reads CASSQNLAGIFAEQFF. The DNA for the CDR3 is TGCGCCAGCAGCCAAAACCTAGCGGGAATATTCGCTGAGCAGTTCTTC.

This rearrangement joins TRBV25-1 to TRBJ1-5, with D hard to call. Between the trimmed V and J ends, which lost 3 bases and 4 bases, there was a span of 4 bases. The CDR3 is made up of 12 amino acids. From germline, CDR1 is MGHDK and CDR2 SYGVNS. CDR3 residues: CASSELNQPQHF. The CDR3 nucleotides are TGTGCCAGCAGTGAGTTAAATCAGCCCCAGCATTTT.

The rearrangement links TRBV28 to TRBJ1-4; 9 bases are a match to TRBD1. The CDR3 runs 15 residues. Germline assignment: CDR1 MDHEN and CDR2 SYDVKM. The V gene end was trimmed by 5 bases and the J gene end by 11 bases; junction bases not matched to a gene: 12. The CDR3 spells CASSLLGTGLGKLFF. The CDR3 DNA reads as TGTGCCAGCAGTCTCCTCGGGACAGGGTTAGGGAAACTGTTTTTT.

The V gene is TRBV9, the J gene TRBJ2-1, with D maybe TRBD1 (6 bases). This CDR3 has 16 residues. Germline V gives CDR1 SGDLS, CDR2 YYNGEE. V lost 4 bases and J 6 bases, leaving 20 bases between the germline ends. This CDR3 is CASSSRTVLPLNEQFF. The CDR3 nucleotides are TGTGCCAGCAGCTCCAGGACAGTTCTTCCGCTCAATGAGCAGTTCTTC.

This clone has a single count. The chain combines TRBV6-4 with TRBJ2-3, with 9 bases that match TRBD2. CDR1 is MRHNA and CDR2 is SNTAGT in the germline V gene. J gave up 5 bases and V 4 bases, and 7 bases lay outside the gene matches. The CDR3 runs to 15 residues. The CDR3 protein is CASSVLREGLDTQYF. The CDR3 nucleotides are TGTGCCAGCAGTGTGTTGCGGGAGGGCCTAGATACGCAGTATTTT.

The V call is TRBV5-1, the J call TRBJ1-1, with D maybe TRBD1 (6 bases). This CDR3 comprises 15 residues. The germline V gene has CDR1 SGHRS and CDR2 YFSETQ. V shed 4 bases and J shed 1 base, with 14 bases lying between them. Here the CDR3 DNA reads TGCGCCAGCAGCCCGGGGGGCTTAGAGAACACTGAAGCTTTCTTT. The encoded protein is CASSPGGLENTEAFF. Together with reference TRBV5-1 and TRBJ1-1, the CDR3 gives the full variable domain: KAGVTQTPRYLIKTRGQQVTLSCSPISGHRSVSWYQQTPGQGLQFLFEYFSETQRNKGNFPGRFSGRQFSNSRSEMNVSTLELGDSALYLCASSPGGLENTEAFFGQGTRLTVV.

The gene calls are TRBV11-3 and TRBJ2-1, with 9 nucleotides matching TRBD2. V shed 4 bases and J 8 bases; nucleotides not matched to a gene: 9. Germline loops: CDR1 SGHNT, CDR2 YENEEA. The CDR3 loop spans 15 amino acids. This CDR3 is CASSSPGLATDEQFF. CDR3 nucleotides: TGTGCCAGCAGCTCCCCGGGACTAGCCACCGATGAGCAGTTCTTC.

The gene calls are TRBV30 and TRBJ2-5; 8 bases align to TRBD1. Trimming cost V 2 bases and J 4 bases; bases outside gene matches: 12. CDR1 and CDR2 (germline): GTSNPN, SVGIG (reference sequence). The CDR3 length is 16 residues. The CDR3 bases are TGTGCCTGGAGTAGAGGACAGGGCCTGGTTGGAGAGACCCAGTACTTC. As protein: CAWSRGQGLVGETQYF.

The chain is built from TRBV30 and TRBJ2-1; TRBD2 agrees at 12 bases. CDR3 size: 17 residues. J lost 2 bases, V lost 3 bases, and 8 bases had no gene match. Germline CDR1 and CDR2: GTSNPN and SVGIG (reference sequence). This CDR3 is CAWRRLAGARAYNEQFF. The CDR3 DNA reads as TGTGCCTGGAGAAGACTAGCGGGAGCTAGGGCCTACAATGAGCAGTTCTTC. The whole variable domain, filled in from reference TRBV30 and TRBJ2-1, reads SQTIHQWPATLVQPVGSPLSLECTVEGTSNPNLYWYRQAAGRGLQLLFYSVGIGQISSEVPQNLSASRPQDRQFILSSKKLLLSDSGFYLCAWRRLAGARAYNEQFFGPGTRLTVL.